Each of the 25 T cell receptor beta chains below was sequenced from the same sample in a study of control samples from healthy donors and cancer patients. Sequencing used immunoSEQ multiplex PCR; TCRdb keeps in-frame clones, though not all of them. Of some 140,000 clones in the sample, roughly 92% were seen once. The sample comprised blood. These receptors were collected from a young man in good health.

The chain has TRBV7-6 and TRBJ2-7; D unresolved. CDR1 is SGHVS, CDR2 FNYEAQ, per germline. This CDR3 is built from 16 residues. V was trimmed by 4 bases and J by 0 bases, leaving 16 bases between them. CDR3 in DNA: TGTGCCAGCAGCTCCCTGTCTTCAGTAAGCTCCTACGAGCAGTACTTC. It codes for CASSSLSSVSSYEQYF.

The chain links TRBV28 to TRBJ2-7; no clear D gene. Germline V gene lookup returns CDR1 MDHEN and CDR2 SYDVKM. The V and J ends lost 1 base and 3 bases respectively, with 13 bases between them. The CDR3 runs to 15 residues. DNA of the CDR3: TGTGCCAGCAGTTTATCCGGCAGGCCTCTCTACGAGCAGTACTTC. This translates into CASSLSGRPLYEQYF.

The chain is built from TRBV5-1 and TRBJ1-1; 9 bases fit TRBD1. CDR1 and CDR2 (germline): SGHRS, YFSETQ. This CDR3 has 16 residues. The V gene end was trimmed by 7 bases and the J gene end by 1 base; junction bases not matched to a gene: 11. CDR3 protein: CASRKQGAGRNTEAFF. The CDR3 nucleotides are TGCGCCAGCCGAAAACAGGGGGCGGGGCGGAACACTGAAGCTTTCTTT. Full variable domain (missing parts from reference TRBV5-1 and TRBJ1-1): KAGVTQTPRYLIKTRGQQVTLSCSPISGHRSVSWYQQTPGQGLQFLFEYFSETQRNKGNFPGRFSGRQFSNSRSEMNVSTLELGDSALYLCASRKQGAGRNTEAFFGQGTRLTVV.

The sample holds one count of this clone. The chain carries TRBV7-9 and TRBJ1-1, with a tentative D call TRBD1 (5 bases). The CDR3 has 15 residues. The germline CDR1 and CDR2 sequences are SEHNR and FQNEAQ (reference sequence). Trimming pared 5 bases from V and 1 base from J, leaving 14 bases between. The CDR3 sequence: CASSPIRTQNTEAFF. The CDR3 DNA reads TGTGCCAGCAGCCCTATCCGGACACAGAACACTGAAGCTTTCTTT.

This clone has only a few counts. The chain joins TRBV30 to TRBJ1-1; 9 bases fit TRBD1. Germline loops: CDR1 GTSNPN, CDR2 SVGIG (reference sequence). CDR3 length: 14 amino acids. J lost 8 bases, V lost 2 bases, and 9 bases had no gene match. DNA for the CDR3: TGTGCCTGGAGTAAGGGACAGGGCACCTCGGAAGCTTTCTTT. Its protein is CAWSKGQGTSEAFF.

The chain is built from TRBV4-1 and TRBJ2-7; the D gene is possibly TRBD2 (6 bases). Trimming took off 5 bases at V and 4 bases at J, with 15 bases between the two ends. Germline CDR1 MGHRA, CDR2 YSYEKL. There are 14 residues in the CDR3. As DNA, the CDR3 is TGCGCCAGCAGCACATCGACTAGTAAGTACGAGCAGTACTTC. The encoded protein is CASSTSTSKYEQYF.

V is TRBV10-2 and J is TRBJ1-2; D is unclear. The CDR3 sequence is 13 residues long. Per the germline V gene, CDR1 is WSHSY and CDR2 is SAAADI. V dropped 3 bases and J dropped 2 bases, with 7 bases sitting between them. The CDR3 sequence is CASSDPDNYGYTF. DNA for the CDR3: TGCGCCAGCAGTGACCCAGACAACTATGGCTACACCTTC.

The chain has TRBV28 and TRBJ2-4; D ambiguous. V was pared by 3 bases and J by 1 base, with 19 bases between. The CDR3 has 18 amino acids. Germline assignment: CDR1 MDHEN and CDR2 SYDVKM. CDR3 sequence (DNA): TGTGCCAGCAGTTTTGGTACGTTTTTTGGACGGGCCAAAAACATTCAGTACTTC. Translating gives CASSFGTFFGRAKNIQYF. Full variable domain (rest looked up from reference TRBV28 and TRBJ2-4): DVKVTQSSRYLVKRTGEKVFLECVQDMDHENMFWYRQDPGLGLRLIYFSYDVKMKEKGDIPEGYSVSREKKERFSLILESASTNQTSMYLCASSFGTFFGRAKNIQYFGAGTRLSVL.

The chain carries TRBV14 and TRBJ1-5, with TRBD1 matching 11 bases. The CDR3 sequence is 17 residues long. From germline, CDR1 is SGHDN and CDR2 FVKESK. The V segment lost 4 bases and the J segment 3 bases; nucleotides outside the gene matches: 8. The CDR3 region is CASSPRDRGSANQPQHF. The CDR3 region has the DNA TGTGCCAGCAGCCCCCGGGACAGGGGGTCCGCCAATCAGCCCCAGCATTTT.

The sample holds one count of this clone. The chain couples TRBV7-2 to TRBJ2-3, with D possibly matching TRBD2 (6 bases). CDR3 size: 15 residues. Germline V gene lookup returns CDR1 SGHTA and CDR2 FQGNSA. V dropped 5 bases and J dropped 2 bases, with 14 bases sitting between them. The CDR3 DNA reads as TGTGCCAGCAGCCTAGGTGGGGGGACCACAGATACGCAGTATTTT. Amino acid sequence: CASSLGGGTTDTQYF.

V and J are TRBV19 and TRBJ1-3; no definite D call. Germline lookup yields CDR1 LNHDA and CDR2 SQIVND (reference sequence). The germline V and J ends were trimmed by 7 bases and 2 bases, with 9 bases remaining between them. The CDR3 consists of 13 residues. Here the CDR3 reads CASTPGPGNTIYF. CDR3 coding DNA: TGTGCCAGTACACCAGGACCTGGAAACACCATATATTTT.

The CDR3 sequence: CASSPSGTGANVLTF. The CDR3 nucleotides read TGTGCCAGCAGTCCCTCAGGGACTGGGGCCAACGTCCTGACTTTC. The J gene is TRBJ2-6, the V gene TRBV28, with D possibly TRBD1 on 5 matching bases. Trimming removed 5 bases from V and 2 bases from J, with 10 bases in between. From germline, CDR1 is MDHEN and CDR2 SYDVKM. The CDR3 consists of 15 residues.

The rearrangement links TRBV7-2 to TRBJ1-3, with D hard to call. Trimming took off 4 bases at V and 0 bases at J, with 10 bases between the two ends. CDR3 length equals 15 residues. CDR1 is SGHTA and CDR2 is FQGNSA in the germline V gene. CDR3 nucleotides: TGTGCCAGCAGCTCCTCAGGAGCCTCTGGAAACACCATATATTTT. Translation: CASSSSGASGNTIYF.

The gene calls are TRBV7-3 and TRBJ1-2, with D possibly matching TRBD1 (5 bases). The CDR3 is 14 residues long. V lost 0 bases and J lost 7, with 12 bases in between. CDR1 and CDR2 (germline): SGHTA, FQGTGA. CDR3 region: CASSLTPGGFGYTF. The CDR3 DNA is TGTGCCAGCAGCTTAACTCCGGGGGGTTTTGGCTACACCTTC.

The gene calls are TRBV19 and TRBJ1-3; D not resolved. This CDR3 is built from 12 residues. V was trimmed by 5 bases and J by 4 bases, leaving 6 bases between them. The germline V gene encodes CDR1 LNHDA and CDR2 SQIVND (reference sequence). CDR3 nucleotide sequence: TGTGCCAGTAGTGCGGGGGGAAACACCATATATTTT. The encoded protein is CASSAGGNTIYF.

This sequence joins TRBV19 and TRBJ2-7; D possibly matches TRBD1 or TRBD2 (6 bases each). The CDR3 contains 15 residues. Germline V gene sequence: CDR1 LNHDA, CDR2 SQIVND (reference sequence). Trimming shortened V by 5 bases and J by 0 bases, and 14 bases separated the two germline ends. CDR3 residues: CASSPQGGSSYEQYF. The CDR3, as DNA: TGTGCCAGTAGTCCGCAAGGGGGGAGCTCCTACGAGCAGTACTTC. The entire variable domain, with the rest obtained from reference TRBV19 and TRBJ2-7, is as follows: DGGITQSPKYLFRKEGQNVTLSCEQNLNHDAMYWYRQDPGQGLRLIYYSQIVNDFQKGDIAEGYSVSREKKESFPLTVTSAQKNPTAFYLCASSPQGGSSYEQYFGPGTRLTVT.

A word on this clone: This same CDR3 is encoded by further DNA sequences in the sample. The V gene is TRBV6-1, the J gene TRBJ1-4; D is unclear. Germline assignment: CDR1 MNHNS and CDR2 SASEGT. V lost 2 bases and J 10 bases, leaving 14 bases between the germline ends. The CDR3 is 14 residues long. CDR3 region: CASSEITETGKLFF. As DNA, the CDR3 is TGTGCCAGCAGTGAAATCACTGAAACTGGAAAACTGTTTTTT.

The rearrangement links TRBV28 to TRBJ2-7; D remains ambiguous. The CDR3 sequence is 10 residues long. Per germline, CDR1 MDHEN and CDR2 SYDVKM. V lost 3 bases, J lost 9 bases, and 6 bases lay in between. This CDR3 reads CASSFRRQYF. CDR3 nucleotides: TGTGCCAGCAGTTTCAGACGGCAGTACTTC. The entire variable domain, with the rest obtained from reference TRBV28 and TRBJ2-7, is as follows: DVKVTQSSRYLVKRTGEKVFLECVQDMDHENMFWYRQDPGLGLRLIYFSYDVKMKEKGDIPEGYSVSREKKERFSLILESASTNQTSMYLCASSFRRQYFGPGTRLTVT.

The table lists this clone with a count of one. The V gene is TRBV30, the J gene TRBJ1-2; D is uncertain. CDR1 and CDR2 from the germline V gene are GTSNPN and SVGIG (reference sequence). The V end was cut by 1 base, the J end by 0 bases, with 12 bases between. This CDR3 is 15 amino acids long. CDR3: CAWSAGRTSNYGYTF. The CDR3 region has the DNA TGTGCCTGGAGTGCTGGGAGGACTTCTAACTATGGCTACACCTTC.

This rearrangement joins TRBV24-1 to TRBJ2-1; possible D gene TRBD1, 6 bases. With 1 base removed from V and 7 bases from J, the gap between germline ends came to 13 bases. This CDR3 comprises 15 residues. Germline CDR1 reads KGHDR; CDR2 reads SFDVKD. DNA of the CDR3: TGTGCCACCAGTGATTTAGGCCAGGGGAATAATGAGCAGTTCTTC. Its translation: CATSDLGQGNNEQFF.

This rearrangement joins TRBV7-3 to TRBJ2-7; D is unclear. The CDR3 is 15 residues long. Germline lookup yields CDR1 SGHTA and CDR2 FQGTGA. Trimming cost V 4 bases and J 6 bases, with 19 bases left between them. The CDR3 DNA reads as TGTGCCAGCAGCTCTACTCTTATAATATTCGCCGAGCAGTACTTC. This translates into CASSSTLIIFAEQYF.

This clone came up once. The chain joins TRBV27 to TRBJ2-7; D uncertain. Trimming took off 1 base at V and 6 bases at J, with 4 bases between the two ends. Germline CDR1 MNHEY, CDR2 SMNVEV (reference sequence). The CDR3 totals 11 residues. The CDR3 reads CASSLYGEQYF. The CDR3 DNA reads TGTGCCAGCAGTTTATATGGCGAGCAGTACTTC.

V gene TRBV19 combines with J gene TRBJ1-1, with TRBD1 matching over 8 bases. The trim removed 4 bases at V and 6 bases at J, leaving 10 bases unmatched. The CDR3 consists of 15 residues. Germline CDR1 reads LNHDA; CDR2 reads SQIVND (reference sequence). CDR3 protein: CASSTLTGGGSEAFF. The CDR3 coding sequence is TGTGCCAGTAGTACCTTAACAGGGGGGGGCTCTGAAGCTTTCTTT.

J is TRBJ2-1 and V is TRBV27; 11 bases are shared with TRBD2. The CDR3 totals 13 residues. With 8 bases clipped from V and 4 bases from J, the junction kept 1 base outside the gene matches. Germline V gene sequence: CDR1 MNHEY, CDR2 SMNVEV (reference sequence). DNA of the CDR3: TGTGCCAGCGGGACTAGCGGATACAATGAGCAGTTCTTC. Its translation is CASGTSGYNEQFF.

The rearrangement uses TRBV7-2 and TRBJ1-5, with 10 bases identical to TRBD1. The CDR3 contains 15 residues. Trimming took 6 bases from V and 7 from J; bases not matched to a gene: 9. CDR1 and CDR2 (germline): SGHTA, FQGNSA. This CDR3 is CASSSRQGAGQPQHF. In DNA, the CDR3 is TGTGCCAGCAGTTCTAGACAGGGGGCAGGGCAGCCCCAGCATTTT. The full variable domain, its missing parts supplied by reference TRBV7-2 and TRBJ1-5, is GAGVSQSPSNKVTEKGKDVELRCDPISGHTALYWYRQSLGQGLEFLIYFQGNSAPDKSGLPSDRFSAERTGGSVSTLTIQRTQQEDSAVYLCASSSRQGAGQPQHFGDGTRLSIL.